Listed below are T cell receptor beta chains from one sample, sequenced in a study of shared clonotypes between healthy human individuals. Method: immunoSEQ multiplex PCR; TCRdb's copy keeps in-frame clones and lacks some. The table includes millions of clones, about 95% detected once. What was sequenced was naive CD4+ T cells sorted from blood. Every receptor here comes from a man younger than 35 in good health. The CDR3 runs from the conserved cysteine through the conserved F or W. D genes are given only for firm matches. The listing skips clone size in some rows; elsewhere it reads once, few, many or a size class.

CDR3 DNA: TGTGCCAGCAGGAGGGACAGCTATGGCTACACCTTC; CDR3 protein: CASRRDSYGYTF; clone size: -; D gene: TRBD1; J gene: TRBJ1-2; V gene: TRBV7-2
CDR3 DNA: TGTGCCAGTTCTCGGACAGGGGCCCCAGCTAACTATGGCTACACCTTC; CDR3 protein: CASSRTGAPANYGYTF; clone size: -; D gene: TRBD1; J gene: TRBJ1-2; V gene: TRBV2
CDR3 DNA: TGTGCCAGCAGCTTAGGTCTCTCTAGCGGGAGCACAGATACGCAGTATTTT; CDR3 protein: CASSLGLSSGSTDTQYF; clone size: -; D gene: TRBD2; J gene: TRBJ2-3; V gene: TRBV11-3
CDR3 DNA: TGTGCCAGCACCCGGGTAGGCAAGGTAGGGGCCAACGTCCTGACTTTC; CDR3 protein: CASTRVGKVGANVLTF; clone size: -; D gene: -; J gene: TRBJ2-6; V gene: TRBV27
CDR3 DNA: TGTGCCAGCAGCTTAGCGCCTCCGGGACTAGCGGGAAACACAGATACGCAGTATTTT; CDR3 protein: CASSLAPPGLAGNTDTQYF; clone size: -; D gene: TRBD2; J gene: TRBJ2-3; V gene: TRBV7-2
CDR3 DNA: TGCGCCAGCAGCTTGGCACTAGGCAACACCGGGGAGCTGTTTTTT; CDR3 protein: CASSLALGNTGELFF; clone size: -; D gene: -; J gene: TRBJ2-2; V gene: TRBV5-1
CDR3 DNA: TGTGCCAGCAGCAAACCGGGACTAGCGGGAGATCAACAGTTCTTC; CDR3 protein: CASSKPGLAGDQQFF; clone size: -; D gene: TRBD2; J gene: TRBJ2-1; V gene: TRBV6-5
CDR3 DNA: TGCGCCAGCAGGGCGGGCCTCTACGAGCAGTACTTC; CDR3 protein: CASRAGLYEQYF; clone size: -; D gene: -; J gene: TRBJ2-7; V gene: TRBV5-1
CDR3 DNA: TGTGCCAGCAGCGACGGGGTACAGGGGTCCTACGAGCAGTACTTC; CDR3 protein: CASSDGVQGSYEQYF; clone size: -; D gene: TRBD1; J gene: TRBJ2-7; V gene: TRBV6-5
CDR3 DNA: TGTGCCATCAGTCCAGGCTATGGCTACACCTTC; CDR3 protein: CAISPGYGYTF; clone size: -; D gene: -; J gene: TRBJ1-2; V gene: TRBV10-3
CDR3 DNA: TGCAGCGTTGGCTCTTCAACTAATGAAAAACTGTTTTTT; CDR3 protein: CSVGSSTNEKLFF; clone size: once; D gene: -; J gene: TRBJ1-4; V gene: TRBV29-1
CDR3 DNA: TGCGCCAGCAGCTCCACAGGGGAATACTATGGCTACACCTTC; CDR3 protein: CASSSTGEYYGYTF; clone size: once; D gene: TRBD1; J gene: TRBJ1-2; V gene: TRBV5-1
CDR3 DNA: TGTGCCAGCTCACCAAACAGGGCGGACGAGCAGTACTTC; CDR3 protein: CASSPNRADEQYF; clone size: few; D gene: -; J gene: TRBJ2-7; V gene: TRBV18
CDR3 DNA: TGTGCCAGCAGCTTGGGGACTAGCGGGAGATTTCTAAACCCCAGCTCCTACAATGAGCAGTTCTTC; CDR3 protein: CASSLGTSGRFLNPSSYNEQFF; clone size: once; D gene: TRBD2; J gene: TRBJ2-1; V gene: TRBV7-6
CDR3 DNA: TGTGCCAGCAGCGTAGCCCCGGGACTAAAAACCTACGAGCAGTACTTC; CDR3 protein: CASSVAPGLKTYEQYF; clone size: -; D gene: TRBD2; J gene: TRBJ2-7; V gene: TRBV9
CDR3 DNA: TGTGCCAGCAGCAAAGACGGGAAGAGCGGGAGGGGGCTCGAGCAGTACTTC; CDR3 protein: CASSKDGKSGRGLEQYF; clone size: -; D gene: -; J gene: TRBJ2-7; V gene: TRBV21-1
CDR3 DNA: TGTGCCAGCAGCCGGTTAGAGTACGAGCAGTACTTC; CDR3 protein: CASSRLEYEQYF; clone size: -; D gene: -; J gene: TRBJ2-7; V gene: TRBV14
CDR3 DNA: TGCGCCAGCAGCGGAGGGACAGGGAACGCCGATGAGCAGTTCTTC; CDR3 protein: CASSGGTGNADEQFF; clone size: -; D gene: TRBD1; J gene: TRBJ2-1; V gene: TRBV5-1
CDR3 DNA: TGTGCCAGCAGCCCGCAGGGGGTGAACACTGAAGCTTTCTTT; CDR3 protein: CASSPQGVNTEAFF; clone size: -; D gene: TRBD1; J gene: TRBJ1-1; V gene: TRBV9
CDR3 DNA: TGCGCCAGCAGTGTTGAACTAGCGGGTAGCACAGATACGCAGTATTTT; CDR3 protein: CASSVELAGSTDTQYF; clone size: -; D gene: TRBD2; J gene: TRBJ2-3; V gene: TRBV10-1
CDR3 DNA: TGCGCCAGCAGCCAACTGGGAGGGCCAGCCTACGAGCAGTACTTC; CDR3 protein: CASSQLGGPAYEQYF; clone size: -; D gene: TRBD2; J gene: TRBJ2-7; V gene: TRBV4-1
CDR3 DNA: TGTGCCAGCAGCTTAGGGAGCCGAGAGACCCAGTACTTC; CDR3 protein: CASSLGSRETQYF; clone size: once; D gene: -; J gene: TRBJ2-5; V gene: TRBV7-2
CDR3 DNA: TGTGCCAGCAGTTTAGCCGGGACAGGTTATGGCTACACCTTC; CDR3 protein: CASSLAGTGYGYTF; clone size: -; D gene: TRBD1; J gene: TRBJ1-2; V gene: TRBV28
CDR3 DNA: TGTGCCAGCACCCGCTCTGGGGGCAATGAGCAGTTCTTC; CDR3 protein: CASTRSGGNEQFF; clone size: -; D gene: -; J gene: TRBJ2-1; V gene: TRBV6-5
CDR3 DNA: TGTGCCAGTAGTATAGACGGACAGACCTATGGCTACACCTTC; CDR3 protein: CASSIDGQTYGYTF; clone size: -; D gene: -; J gene: TRBJ1-2; V gene: TRBV19
CDR3 DNA: TGTGCCAGCAGTGAATTACCCGGAGCGGAGACCCAGTACTTC; CDR3 protein: CASSELPGAETQYF; clone size: -; D gene: -; J gene: TRBJ2-5; V gene: TRBV25-1
CDR3 DNA: TGTGCCAGCAGTGAAAACCTTTCCCATAATTCACCCCTCCACTTT; CDR3 protein: CASSENLSHNSPLHF; clone size: -; D gene: -; J gene: TRBJ1-6; V gene: TRBV25-1
CDR3 DNA: TGTGCCTGGAGAGAAGGGCCAGATACGCAGTATTTT; CDR3 protein: CAWREGPDTQYF; clone size: -; D gene: -; J gene: TRBJ2-3; V gene: TRBV30
CDR3 DNA: TGTGCCACCTCCGCGAAAAGCTACACTGAAGCTTTCTTT; CDR3 protein: CATSAKSYTEAFF; clone size: -; D gene: -; J gene: TRBJ1-1; V gene: TRBV2
CDR3 DNA: TGTGCCAGCAGTTTTCGGGCAGGGGGGAAGTACACCTTC; CDR3 protein: CASSFRAGGKYTF; clone size: -; D gene: TRBD1; J gene: TRBJ1-2; V gene: TRBV28
CDR3 DNA: TGTGCCATCAGTGGACTCGCGAACACCGGGGAGCTGTTTTTT; CDR3 protein: CAISGLANTGELFF; clone size: -; D gene: -; J gene: TRBJ2-2; V gene: TRBV10-3
CDR3 DNA: TGTGCCATCAGCCATCCGGGACAGGGCGTCGAGACCCAGTACTTC; CDR3 protein: CAISHPGQGVETQYF; clone size: -; D gene: TRBD1; J gene: TRBJ2-5; V gene: TRBV10-3
CDR3 DNA: TGCGCCAGCAGCCAAGAGGGAGGAAAGACTTATGGCTACACCTTC; CDR3 protein: CASSQEGGKTYGYTF; clone size: -; D gene: -; J gene: TRBJ1-2; V gene: TRBV4-3
CDR3 DNA: TGTGCCAGCAGTTTGGGGACAGGCTCCTACGAGCAGTACTTC; CDR3 protein: CASSLGTGSYEQYF; clone size: -; D gene: TRBD1; J gene: TRBJ2-7; V gene: TRBV28
CDR3 DNA: TGTGCCAGCAGCTTGGCCAGGGGGGGCACTGAAGCTTTCTTT; CDR3 protein: CASSLARGGTEAFF; clone size: -; D gene: TRBD1; J gene: TRBJ1-1; V gene: TRBV5-4
CDR3 DNA: TGTGCCAGCAGCCGAGGAGAGACGCAGTATTTT; CDR3 protein: CASSRGETQYF; clone size: -; D gene: -; J gene: TRBJ2-3; V gene: TRBV5-6
CDR3 DNA: TGTGCCAGCAGCTTTGACCGGACTCAAGCCTCCTACAATGAGCAGTTCTTC; CDR3 protein: CASSFDRTQASYNEQFF; clone size: -; D gene: -; J gene: TRBJ2-1; V gene: TRBV7-2
CDR3 DNA: TGTGCCAGCAGTTTACAGGCGAACACTGAAGCTTTCTTT; CDR3 protein: CASSLQANTEAFF; clone size: -; D gene: -; J gene: TRBJ1-1; V gene: TRBV6-4
CDR3 DNA: TGTGCCAGCAGCAGGGACCTGGGCAATGAGCAGTTCTTC; CDR3 protein: CASSRDLGNEQFF; clone size: once; D gene: -; J gene: TRBJ2-1; V gene: TRBV6-6
CDR3 DNA: TGTGCCAGCAGCTTGGAGGGCAGGACTAACTATGGCTACACCTTC; CDR3 protein: CASSLEGRTNYGYTF; clone size: once; D gene: -; J gene: TRBJ1-2; V gene: TRBV5-8
CDR3 DNA: TGTGCCAGCAGTGACGTAATTGGGGGACTCGGCCCCATATATTTT; CDR3 protein: CASSDVIGGLGPIYF; clone size: once; D gene: -; J gene: TRBJ1-3; V gene: TRBV25-1
CDR3 DNA: TGCGCCAGCAGCCAAGATCTAGCGGGAGGCACCAATGAGCAGTTCTTC; CDR3 protein: CASSQDLAGGTNEQFF; clone size: -; D gene: TRBD2; J gene: TRBJ2-1; V gene: TRBV4-3
CDR3 DNA: TGCGCCAGCAGCTCCGAGGGATCGTACAATGAGCAGTTCTTC; CDR3 protein: CASSSEGSYNEQFF; clone size: -; D gene: -; J gene: TRBJ2-1; V gene: TRBV5-1
CDR3 DNA: TGTGCCACCAGCCAAGAAGCGGGAGGAAAAGGTGAGCAGTTCTTC; CDR3 protein: CATSQEAGGKGEQFF; clone size: once; D gene: TRBD2; J gene: TRBJ2-1; V gene: TRBV19
CDR3 DNA: TGTGCCAGCAGCTTGCCCCCTGGGACAGAGAATTACGAGCAGTACTTC; CDR3 protein: CASSLPPGTENYEQYF; clone size: once; D gene: TRBD1; J gene: TRBJ2-7; V gene: TRBV7-9
CDR3 DNA: TGTGCCAGCAGTTACTCCGTAGGCTACGAGCAGTACTTC; CDR3 protein: CASSYSVGYEQYF; clone size: -; D gene: -; J gene: TRBJ2-7; V gene: TRBV6-6
CDR3 DNA: TGTGCCAGCAGATCCCCGACAGGGGCATTCGAGCAGTACTTC; CDR3 protein: CASRSPTGAFEQYF; clone size: -; D gene: TRBD1; J gene: TRBJ2-7; V gene: TRBV6-5
CDR3 DNA: TGCGCCAGCAGCTTGGGGGGCGAGGGGTCCTACGAGCAGTACTTC; CDR3 protein: CASSLGGEGSYEQYF; clone size: -; D gene: -; J gene: TRBJ2-7; V gene: TRBV5-1
CDR3 DNA: TGTGCCAGCTCATCGGACGGTATGAACACTGAAGCTTTCTTT; CDR3 protein: CASSSDGMNTEAFF; clone size: -; D gene: -; J gene: TRBJ1-1; V gene: TRBV18
CDR3 DNA: TGTGCCAGCAGCAGAATACAGGGGAAAGGGACCGGGGAGCTGTTTTTT; CDR3 protein: CASSRIQGKGTGELFF; clone size: -; D gene: TRBD1; J gene: TRBJ2-2; V gene: TRBV7-9
CDR3 DNA: TGTGCCAGCAGTCCTGACCACCGTGGGCAGCCCCAGCATTTT; CDR3 protein: CASSPDHRGQPQHF; clone size: -; D gene: -; J gene: TRBJ1-5; V gene: TRBV27
CDR3 DNA: TGTGCCAGCAGCTTAGTAGGGGCCGGGGCCAACGTCCTGACTTTC; CDR3 protein: CASSLVGAGANVLTF; clone size: -; D gene: -; J gene: TRBJ2-6; V gene: TRBV7-2